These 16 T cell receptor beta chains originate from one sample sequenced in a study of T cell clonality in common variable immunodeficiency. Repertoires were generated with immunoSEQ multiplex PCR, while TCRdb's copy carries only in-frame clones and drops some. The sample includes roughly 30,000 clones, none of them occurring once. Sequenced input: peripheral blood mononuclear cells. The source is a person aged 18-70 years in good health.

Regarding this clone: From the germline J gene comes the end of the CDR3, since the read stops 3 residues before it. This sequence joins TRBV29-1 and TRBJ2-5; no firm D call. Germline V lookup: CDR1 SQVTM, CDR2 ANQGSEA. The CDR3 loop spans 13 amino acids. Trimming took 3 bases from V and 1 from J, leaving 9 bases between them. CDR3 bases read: TGCAGCGTTGACGAGATCAGCCAAGAGACC. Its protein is CSVDEISQET. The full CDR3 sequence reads CSVDEISQETQYF.

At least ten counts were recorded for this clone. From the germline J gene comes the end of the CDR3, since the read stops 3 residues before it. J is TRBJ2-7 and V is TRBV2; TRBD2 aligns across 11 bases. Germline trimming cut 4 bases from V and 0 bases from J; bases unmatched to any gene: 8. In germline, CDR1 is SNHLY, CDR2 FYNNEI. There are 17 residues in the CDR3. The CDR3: CASSVTSGSPSSYEQYF. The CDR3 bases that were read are TGTGCCAGCAGTGTTACTAGCGGGAGTCCTAGCTCCTACGAG.

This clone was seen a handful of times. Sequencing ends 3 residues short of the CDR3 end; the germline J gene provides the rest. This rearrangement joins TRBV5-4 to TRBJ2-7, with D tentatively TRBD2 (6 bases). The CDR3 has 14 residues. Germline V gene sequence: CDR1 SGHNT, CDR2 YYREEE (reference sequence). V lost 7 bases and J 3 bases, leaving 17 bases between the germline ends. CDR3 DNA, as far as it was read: TGTGCCAGCCGGGGCTCTAGCGCTGACTACGAG. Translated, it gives CASRGSSADYE. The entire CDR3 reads CASRGSSADYEQYF.

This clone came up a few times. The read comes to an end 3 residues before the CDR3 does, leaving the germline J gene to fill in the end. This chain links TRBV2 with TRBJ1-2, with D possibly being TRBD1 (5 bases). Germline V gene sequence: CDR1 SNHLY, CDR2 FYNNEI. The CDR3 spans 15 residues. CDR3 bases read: TGTGCCAGCAGTGAATGGGCAGGGTACGGCAATGAC. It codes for CASSEWAGYGND. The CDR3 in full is CASSEWAGYGNDYTF.

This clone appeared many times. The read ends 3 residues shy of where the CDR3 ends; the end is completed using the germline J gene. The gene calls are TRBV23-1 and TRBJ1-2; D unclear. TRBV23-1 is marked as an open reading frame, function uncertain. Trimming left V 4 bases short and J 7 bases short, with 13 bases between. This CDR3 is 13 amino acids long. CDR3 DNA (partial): TGCGCCAGCAGTCCCTGTATTGTAATTGGC. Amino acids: CASSPCIVIG. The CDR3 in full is CASSPCIVIGYTF.

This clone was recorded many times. The sequenced part of the CDR3 DNA is TGCGCCAGCAGCCCCAGCGTCCCTTCACCC. Amino acids: CASSPSVPSP. The CDR3 reads in full as CASSPSVPSPLHF. This chain uses TRBV5-1 with TRBJ1-6; D not certain. With the read ending 3 residues before the CDR3 end, the germline J gene is used to fill in that end. Between the trimmed V and J ends, which lost 4 bases and 9 bases, there was a span of 11 bases. The CDR3 covers 13 residues. Germline V lookup: CDR1 SGHRS, CDR2 YFSETQ.

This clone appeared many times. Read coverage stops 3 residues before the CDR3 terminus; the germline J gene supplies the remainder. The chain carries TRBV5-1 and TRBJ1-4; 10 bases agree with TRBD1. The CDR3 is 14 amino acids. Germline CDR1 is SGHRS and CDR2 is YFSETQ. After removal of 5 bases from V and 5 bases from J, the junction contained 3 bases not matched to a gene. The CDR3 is CASSPTGGNEKLFF. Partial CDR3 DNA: TGCGCCAGCAGTCCGACAGGGGGCAATGAAAAA.

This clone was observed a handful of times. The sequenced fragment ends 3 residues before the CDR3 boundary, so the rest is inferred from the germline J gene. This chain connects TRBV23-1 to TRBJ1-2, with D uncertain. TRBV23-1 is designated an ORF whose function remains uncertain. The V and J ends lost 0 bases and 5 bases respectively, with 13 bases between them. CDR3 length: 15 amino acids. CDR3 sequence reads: CASSQSRTVPYGYTF. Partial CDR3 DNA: TGCGCCAGCAGTCAATCGAGAACAGTCCCTTATGGC.

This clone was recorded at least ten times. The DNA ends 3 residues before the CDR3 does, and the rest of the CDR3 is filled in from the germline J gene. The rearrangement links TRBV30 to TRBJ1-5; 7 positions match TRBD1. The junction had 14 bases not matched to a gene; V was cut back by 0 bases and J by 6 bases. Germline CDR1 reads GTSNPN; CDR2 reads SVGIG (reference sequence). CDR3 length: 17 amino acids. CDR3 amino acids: CAWSVSTGRLSGQPQHF. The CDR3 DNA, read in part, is TGTGCCTGGAGTGTATCGACAGGGCGCCTGTCGGGTCAGCCC.

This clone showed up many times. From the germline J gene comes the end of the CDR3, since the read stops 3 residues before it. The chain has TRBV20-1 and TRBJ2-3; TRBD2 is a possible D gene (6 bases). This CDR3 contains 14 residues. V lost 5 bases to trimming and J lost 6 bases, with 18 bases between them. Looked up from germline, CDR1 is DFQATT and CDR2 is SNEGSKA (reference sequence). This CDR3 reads CSAPLSGPVDTQYF. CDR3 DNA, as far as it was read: TGCAGTGCTCCCCTAAGCGGGCCGGTGGATACG.

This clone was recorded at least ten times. Here the CDR3 reads CASSLSGYTGELFF. The CDR3 bases that were read are TGTGCCAGCAGCTTAAGCGGTTACACCGGGGAG. This sequence joins TRBV5-4 and TRBJ2-2, with a weak D call TRBD2 (5 bases). The read stops 3 residues short of the end of the CDR3; the missing end is completed from the germline J gene. CDR1 is SGHNT, CDR2 YYREEE, per germline (reference sequence). The CDR3 is 14 residues long. V dropped 2 bases and J dropped 3 bases, with 8 bases sitting between them.

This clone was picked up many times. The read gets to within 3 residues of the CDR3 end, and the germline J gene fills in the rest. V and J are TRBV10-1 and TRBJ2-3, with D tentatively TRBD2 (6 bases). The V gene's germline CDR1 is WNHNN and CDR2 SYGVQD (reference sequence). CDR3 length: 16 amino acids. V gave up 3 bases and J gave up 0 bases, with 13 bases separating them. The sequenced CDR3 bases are TGCGCCAGCAGTGAAGGTAGCGGAGCTAGCACAGATACG. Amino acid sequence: CASSEGSGASTDT. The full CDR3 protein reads CASSEGSGASTDTQYF.

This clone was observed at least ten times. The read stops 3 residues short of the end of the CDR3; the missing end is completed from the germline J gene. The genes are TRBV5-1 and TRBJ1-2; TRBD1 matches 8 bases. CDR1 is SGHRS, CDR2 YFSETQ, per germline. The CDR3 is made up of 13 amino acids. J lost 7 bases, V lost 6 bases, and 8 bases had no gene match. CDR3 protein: CASTPGQGSGYTF. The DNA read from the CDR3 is TGCGCCAGCACCCCCGGACAGGGCTCTGGC.

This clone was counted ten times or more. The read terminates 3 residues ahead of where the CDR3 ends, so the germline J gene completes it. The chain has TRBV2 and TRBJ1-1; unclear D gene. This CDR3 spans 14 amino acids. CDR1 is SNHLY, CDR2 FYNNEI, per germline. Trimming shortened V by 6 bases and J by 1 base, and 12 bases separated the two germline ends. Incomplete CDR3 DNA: TGTGCCAGCAGCCCCGTGTCGGGGAACACTGAA. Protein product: CASSPVSGNTE. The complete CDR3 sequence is CASSPVSGNTEAFF.

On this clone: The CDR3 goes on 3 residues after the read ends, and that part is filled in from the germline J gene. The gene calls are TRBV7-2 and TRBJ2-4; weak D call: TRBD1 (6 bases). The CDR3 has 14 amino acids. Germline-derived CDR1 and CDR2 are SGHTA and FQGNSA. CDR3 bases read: TGTGCCAGCAGCCAATCGGGACACCCAGAGGGT. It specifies CASSQSGHPEG. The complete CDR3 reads CASSQSGHPEGQYF.

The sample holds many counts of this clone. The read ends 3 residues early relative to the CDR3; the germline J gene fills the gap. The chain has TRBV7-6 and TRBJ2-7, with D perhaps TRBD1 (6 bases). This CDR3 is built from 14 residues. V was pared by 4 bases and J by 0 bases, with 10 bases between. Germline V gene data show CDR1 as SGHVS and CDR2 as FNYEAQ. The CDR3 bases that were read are TGTGCCAGCAGCTCGGGACACTCCTCCTACGAG. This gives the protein CASSSGHSSYE. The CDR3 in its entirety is CASSSGHSSYEQYF.